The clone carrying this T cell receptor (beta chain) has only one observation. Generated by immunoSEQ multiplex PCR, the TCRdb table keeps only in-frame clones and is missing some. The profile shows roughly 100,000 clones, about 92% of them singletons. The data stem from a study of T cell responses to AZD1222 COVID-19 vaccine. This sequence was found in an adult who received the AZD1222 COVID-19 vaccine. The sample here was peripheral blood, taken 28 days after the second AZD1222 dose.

The CDR3 sequence: CASSGQRAYEQYF. The CDR3 nucleotides read TGTGCCAGCAGTGGGCAGAGGGCCTACGAGCAGTACTTC. J is TRBJ2-7 and V is TRBV2; weak D call: TRBD2 (5 bases). Germline V lookup: CDR1 SNHLY, CDR2 FYNNEI. Deletions cut 4 bases from V and 2 bases from J, with 9 bases between. There are 13 residues in the CDR3.